This T cell receptor (beta chain) was profiled in a study of PD-L1 blockade in urothelial cancer. Across the whole study: Atezolizumab, begun by patients in about 2014, was given at 1,200 mg intravenously every 3 weeks. Specimens of blood held a median count of about 150,000 T cells.

Synthetic templates analogous to TCR were spiked into all PCRs individually. Libraries were prepared by immunoSEQ multiplex PCR; TCRdb keeps only in-frame clonotypes and omits some of them. The sample lists some 120,000 clones, roughly 90% seen once, with 1.5% to 2% in the top ten. Noted time point: peripheral blood 6 weeks after treatment start. V lost 8 bases to trimming and J lost 6 bases, with 20 bases between them. CDR1 LNHDA and CDR2 SQIVND come from the germline V gene (reference sequence). This CDR3 has 14 residues. The V and J genes are TRBV19 and TRBJ2-7; a weak D match, TRBD2 (6 bases). This receptor was identified in a man aged 60 to 69 with urothelial cancer. The sequences come from PBMCs, collected around atezolizumab (anti-PD-L1) treatment. The DNA of the CDR3 is TGTGCCAGTCGCCCGACTTCCGCCGGGGGCGAGCAGTACTTC. Protein sequence: CASRPTSAGGEQYF.